This T cell receptor beta chain derives from a study of post-analysis software for immune sequencing data. As regards this clonotype: Its antigen is as yet unknown.

The length of the CDR3 is 16 residues. Germline-derived CDR1 and CDR2 are SGHTA and FQGNSA. Study conclusions and caveats: In patients, TRBV5-6, TRBV5-1 and TRBV20-1 belonged to five TRBV segments found more frequently than in controls.

Unique molecular identifiers tagged the TCR beta cDNA libraries. MiXCR, applied by TCRdb to the PCR reads, yields one record per CDR3 protein. The data hold over 700,000 distinct CDR3 sequences, with 30% observed a single time. Sequenced: blood. V is TRBV7-2 and J is TRBJ2-7; the match to TRBD2 covers 10 bases. The last part of the DNA fits TRBJ2-5 better; the J call may be wrong. The sequence was collected from a girl aged 10-17 years with multiple sclerosis. The CDR3 loop reads CASSSSGGRGLETQYF. DNA for the CDR3: TGTGCCAGCAGTTCTAGCGGGGGCCGGGGGTTAGAGACCCAGTACTTC.